A single sample gave rise to the 14 T cell receptor beta chains below, sequenced in a study of cytomegalovirus exposure and HLA in healthy donors. PCR primers comprised 60 Vbeta and 13 Jbeta primers. Some clones are missing from TCRdb's copy, which holds only in-frame ones; the method was immunoSEQ multiplex PCR. The data contain more than 95,000 clones, over 9% of them seen just once; the ten biggest clones take up 5.8%. Sample: PBMCs. Every receptor here comes from a man in his forties in good health and CMV-seropositive.

V and J are TRBV4-1 and TRBJ2-5; 7 nucleotides match TRBD1. CDR3 length: 15 amino acids. The V gene's germline CDR1 is MGHRA and CDR2 YSYEKL. With V trimmed by 1 base and J by 6 bases, 8 bases remained unmatched. CDR3 sequence: CASSQGVTGEQTQYF. The CDR3 DNA follows: TGCGCCAGCAGCCAAGGTGTAACAGGGGAACAGACCCAGTACTTC.

The CDR3 sequence is CASSSGLAGGSYEQYF. CDR3 DNA: TGCGCCAGCAGCTCGGGACTAGCGGGAGGCTCCTACGAGCAGTACTTC. V and J are TRBV5-1 and TRBJ2-7, with 15 bases aligning to TRBD2. The CDR3 has 16 amino acids. Germline V gene lookup returns CDR1 SGHRS and CDR2 YFSETQ. Trimming took 3 bases from V and 0 from J; bases not matched to a gene: 1.

This clone was seen a handful of times. The chain combines TRBV5-4 with TRBJ2-7; possibly TRBD1 for D (6 bases). The CDR3 has 15 residues. V lost 5 bases and J lost 5, with 20 bases in between. Germline V gene lookup returns CDR1 SGHNT and CDR2 YYREEE (reference sequence). CDR3 sequence reads: CASSPLTGLDHEQYF. CDR3 sequence (DNA): TGTGCCAGCAGTCCTCTCACAGGGTTGGACCACGAGCAGTACTTC.

The chain employs TRBV7-8 and TRBJ2-1; weak D call: TRBD2 (6 bases). V gave up 2 bases and J gave up 7 bases, with 15 bases separating them. The CDR3 consists of 15 residues. Germline CDR1 is SGHVS and CDR2 is FQNEAQ. The CDR3 here is CASSLSRLGLNEQFF. CDR3 nucleotide sequence: TGTGCCAGCAGCTTATCCCGACTAGGTTTGAATGAGCAGTTCTTC.

This clone was seen a few times. The chain couples TRBV4-2 to TRBJ1-1, with TRBD1 matching 11 bases. This CDR3 is built from 18 residues. Germline V lookup: CDR1 LGHNA, CDR2 YNFKEQ. V was clipped by 4 bases and J by 6 bases; unmatched bases: 16. The DNA for the CDR3 is TGTGCCAGCAGCCGGCGGGGGGGTCAGGACAGGGGGCTGGCTGAAGCTTTCTTT. Protein product: CASSRRGGQDRGLAEAFF.

There are a few counts of this clone. The chain joins TRBV29-1 to TRBJ2-1; perhaps TRBD2 as D (6 bases). The CDR3 sequence is 15 residues long. Trimming left V 3 bases short and J 4 bases short, with 16 bases between. The V gene's germline CDR1 is SQVTM and CDR2 ANQGSEA. The CDR3 sequence is CSVDPYQRGYNEQFF. The CDR3 DNA is TGCAGCGTTGACCCCTATCAACGGGGGTACAATGAGCAGTTCTTC.

V is TRBV12-5 and J is TRBJ2-2; no reliable D call. Between the trimmed V and J ends, which lost 6 bases and 2 bases, there was a span of 4 bases. This CDR3 spans 12 amino acids. The V gene's germline CDR1 is LGHNT and CDR2 FRNRAP. Here the CDR3 DNA reads TGTGCTAGTGGCCTTAACACCGGGGAGCTGTTTTTT. Its protein product is CASGLNTGELFF.

The CDR3: CASTPRDSPSSSAGGPYYEQYF. The CDR3 DNA reads TGTGCCAGCACCCCGCGAGACTCGCCCTCCTCCTCCGCCGGGGGGCCTTACTACGAGCAGTACTTC. The chain joins TRBV28 to TRBJ2-7; possible D gene TRBD2, 7 bases. Germline loops: CDR1 MDHEN, CDR2 SYDVKM. The CDR3 totals 22 residues. Trimming removed 7 bases from V and 3 bases from J, with 40 bases in between.

A note on this clone: A read error may account for a junction end that differs from germline. The chain recombines TRBV7-7 with TRBJ2-5; possibly TRBD2 for D (6 bases). Germline V gives CDR1 SSHAT, CDR2 FNYEAQ (reference sequence). The CDR3 runs to 13 residues. CDR3 sequence (DNA): TGTGCTAGCAGCCCCGGGAGTGGAGAGACCCAGTACTTC. Its translation is CASSPGSGETQYF.

This clone showed up just once. The genes are TRBV11-3 and TRBJ2-7, with 8 bases fitting TRBD1. The CDR3 has 16 amino acids. The germline V gene encodes CDR1 SGHNT and CDR2 YENEEA. V lost 5 bases, J lost 4 bases, and 13 bases stayed unmatched. The CDR3 sequence: CASSPRTGQEVYEQYF. The CDR3 region has the DNA TGTGCCAGCAGCCCAAGAACGGGACAGGAGGTTTACGAGCAGTACTTC. The variable domain in full, with the rest retrieved from reference TRBV11-3 and TRBJ2-7, is EAGVVQSPRYKIIEKKQPVAFWCNPISGHNTLYWYLQNLGQGPELLIRYENEEAVDDSQLPKDRFSAERLKGVDSTLKIQPAELGDSAVYLCASSPRTGQEVYEQYFGPGTRLTVT.

This sequence joins TRBV6-6 and TRBJ2-5; D unresolved. The germline V gene encodes CDR1 MNHNY and CDR2 SVGAGI (reference sequence). This CDR3 is 13 amino acids long. Trimming removed 5 bases from V and 7 bases from J, with 14 bases in between. This CDR3 reads CASSPPATGTQYF. DNA of the CDR3: TGTGCCAGCAGTCCCCCCGCGACGGGGACCCAGTACTTC.

This clone was found a few times. The chain uses TRBV12-2 and TRBJ2-1; TRBD1, the D gene given by the table, was not confirmed from the DNA. TRBV12-2 is a pseudogene locus. The CDR3 is 16 amino acids. CDR3 in DNA: TGTGCAAGTCGTTGTCCGGGACAGGGAAATCAGCATGAGCAGTTCTTC. Translating it yields CASRCPGQGNQHEQFF.

The gene calls are TRBV4-1 and TRBJ1-5, with 9 bases that match TRBD1. CDR3 length equals 14 residues. Trimming took 4 bases from V and 10 from J; bases not matched to a gene: 8. Germline V gene data show CDR1 as MGHRA and CDR2 as YSYEKL. CDR3 DNA: TGCGCCAGCAGCCGACAGGGGGGGGTGGGACCCCAGCATTTT. Encoded protein: CASSRQGGVGPQHF.

The chain joins TRBV19 to TRBJ2-7; TRBD1 matches at 7 bases. Germline CDR1 LNHDA, CDR2 SQIVND (reference sequence). The CDR3 covers 13 residues. J was trimmed by 7 bases and V by 8 bases; bases with no gene match: 11. The CDR3 DNA follows: TGTGCCAGTGGGGAACAGGGGTTACGGGAGCAGTACTTC. Translated, it gives CASGEQGLREQYF.